The rows below give T cell receptor beta chains drawn from one sample of a study of OX40 agonist ivuxolimab in advanced cancers. Sequenced by immunoSEQ multiplex PCR; TCRdb stores in-frame clones only, minus some. The sample holds 45,000 to 60,000 clones, around nine tenths seen once. The sequencing here drew on CD4+ or CD8+ T cells sorted from blood, taken in a trial of the OX40 agonist ivuxolimab. The receptors stem from an adult with an advanced solid tumor such as melanoma, head and neck, liver or kidney cancer. The CDR3 runs from the conserved cysteine through the conserved F or W. D genes are given only for firm matches. Clone size appears in some rows only: once, few, many, or a class for an expanded clone.

d_call | clone_size | j_call | v_call | cdr3_aa | cdr3_nt
TRBD1 | few | TRBJ1-1 | TRBV7-6 | CASSQGQGGTEAFF | TGTGCCAGCAGCCAGGGACAGGGGGGAACTGAAGCTTTCTTT
. | . | TRBJ1-2 | TRBV6-1 | CASSHGGSYGYTF | TGTGCCAGCAGCCATGGGGGCAGCTATGGCTACACCTTC
TRBD1 | . | TRBJ1-5 | TRBV5-1 | CASSSGTGGNQPQHF | TGCGCCAGCAGCAGTGGGACAGGGGGCAATCAGCCCCAGCATTTT
TRBD1 | . | TRBJ2-1 | TRBV7-6 | CASSRDRGLGNEQFF | TGTGCCAGCTCCCGGGACAGGGGCCTAGGGAATGAGCAGTTCTTC
. | . | TRBJ2-7 | TRBV27 | CASSSTAEPYEQYF | TGTGCCAGCAGTTCTACAGCCGAACCCTACGAGCAGTACTTC
. | . | TRBJ2-2 | TRBV7-9 | CASSGQGPGTTNTGELFF | TGTGCCAGCAGCGGACAGGGTCCCGGGACTACGAACACCGGGGAGCTGTTTTTT
. | . | TRBJ1-1 | TRBV10-3 | CAIRDGISGGRGTEAFF | TGTGCCATCAGAGACGGGATCTCGGGGGGGCGCGGTACTGAAGCTTTCTTT
. | . | TRBJ2-1 | TRBV9 | CASGPALEQFF | TGTGCCAGCGGGCCGGCTCTTGAGCAGTTCTTC
. | . | TRBJ1-3 | TRBV7-9 | CASTHPVDFTSGNTIYF | TGTGCCAGCACTCACCCCGTAGATTTTACCTCTGGAAACACCATATATTTT
. | once | TRBJ1-1 | TRBV27 | CASSLSMGTEAFF | TGTGCCAGCAGTTTATCGATGGGCACTGAAGCTTTCTTT
. | . | TRBJ2-3 | TRBV27 | CATRVIDTQYF | TGTGCCACCAGAGTGATCGATACGCAGTATTTT
. | . | TRBJ1-2 | TRBV7-6 | CASSPTVGSATSGYGYTF | TGTGCCAGCAGCCCGACGGTTGGGTCTGCCACGTCGGGCTATGGCTACACCTTC
. | . | TRBJ1-5 | TRBV9 | CASSPDPNQPQHF | TGTGCCAGCAGCCCCGACCCCAATCAGCCCCAGCATTTT
. | . | TRBJ1-2 | TRBV27 | CASGNYGYTF | TGTGCCAGCGGCAACTATGGCTACACCTTC
. | . | TRBJ2-1 | TRBV27 | CASSLSGVEQFF | TGTGCCAGCAGTTTATCGGGTGTTGAGCAGTTCTTC
TRBD2 | . | TRBJ2-3 | TRBV19 | CASSPRTSGITDTQYF | TGTGCCAGTAGTCCAAGGACTAGCGGGATCACAGATACGCAGTATTTT
TRBD1 | . | TRBJ1-1 | TRBV7-6 | CASSNQGANTEAFF | TGTGCCAGCAGCAATCAGGGGGCGAACACTGAAGCTTTCTTT
. | . | TRBJ2-1 | TRBV11-2 | CASWEDGIASYNEQFF | TGTGCCAGCTGGGAGGACGGAATCGCCTCCTACAATGAGCAGTTCTTC
. | once | TRBJ2-7 | TRBV11-2 | CASSRRTSSYEQYF | TGTGCCAGCAGCCGGAGGACGAGCTCCTACGAGCAGTACTTC
. | . | TRBJ1-1 | TRBV7-9 | CASSTTSWRNTEAFF | TGTGCCAGCAGTACAACCTCTTGGAGGAACACTGAAGCTTTCTTT
TRBD2 | once | TRBJ2-2 | TRBV9 | CASSVGGGARELFF | TGTGCCAGCAGCGTAGGCGGGGGGGCCAGGGAGCTGTTTTTT
. | . | TRBJ1-5 | TRBV19 | CASSTGWGNQPQHF | TGTGCCAGTAGTACAGGGTGGGGAAATCAGCCCCAGCATTTT
. | . | TRBJ2-7 | TRBV9 | CASSVEGHSSYEQYF | TGTGCCAGCAGCGTAGAGGGGCACAGCTCCTACGAGCAGTACTTC
TRBD1 | . | TRBJ2-7 | TRBV6-5 | CASRTGASPTYEQYF | TGTGCCAGCCGGACAGGGGCGTCTCCTACCTACGAGCAGTACTTC
. | . | TRBJ1-1 | TRBV27 | CASSIGGNTEAFF | TGTGCCAGCTCAATTGGGGGGAACACTGAAGCTTTCTTT
. | . | TRBJ1-5 | TRBV11-2 | CASSLDRYSNQPQHF | TGTGCCAGCAGCTTAGACAGATATAGCAATCAGCCCCAGCATTTT
. | few | TRBJ1-5 | TRBV11-2 | CASSLAQGRQPQHF | TGTGCCAGCAGCTTAGCACAGGGCCGGCAGCCCCAGCATTTT
TRBD2 | . | TRBJ2-1 | TRBV4-1 | CASSQDASGRRDEQFF | TGCGCCAGCAGCCAAGATGCGAGCGGGAGGCGCGATGAGCAGTTCTTC